Sequencing of this T cell receptor beta chain was carried out in a study of CD8 T cells in ankylosing spondylitis. Study-wide findings and caveats: A TCR beta motif of under ten highly homologous variants seemed to mark ankylosing spondylitis blood.

V lost 0 bases and J 0 bases, leaving 8 bases between the germline ends. This CDR3 comprises 14 residues. Germline V gives CDR1 DFQATT, CDR2 SNEGSKA (reference sequence). This clonotype was counted at least ten times. No antigen is known for it. Making the TCR beta libraries involved quantitative 5'-RACE with molecular barcodes. Each CDR3 protein gets one entry after TCRdb re-called the 5' RACE reads with MiXCR. This sample has 200,000 to 300,000 distinct CDR3 sequences, with around 9.1% found just once. The material sequenced was blood, either unsorted or a sorted T cell fraction (not recorded which). The clonotype originates from a male donor with ankylosing spondylitis or in good health (not recorded which). The chain carries TRBV20-1 and TRBJ1-1, with unresolved D. The CDR3 reads CSARDLRLNTEAFF. CDR3 coding DNA: TGCAGTGCTAGAGATTTGAGGTTGAACACTGAAGCTTTCTTT.